The present entry profiles one T cell receptor (beta chain) with its context. The sample belongs to a study of T cell responses to AZD1222 COVID-19 vaccine. The data were produced by immunoSEQ multiplex PCR, yet TCRdb's version contains in-frame clones alone and is incomplete. The profile shows about 110,000 clones, around nine tenths of them singletons. The sample consisted of peripheral blood, taken 28 days after the second AZD1222 dose. The sequence derives from an adult who received the AZD1222 COVID-19 vaccine.

This chain's CDR3 is CASSPSGTSRTQYF. CDR3 bases: TGTGCCAGCAGCCCCTCCGGGACTAGTAGAACCCAGTACTTC. The V call is TRBV5-6, the J call TRBJ2-5, with 8 bases that match TRBD2. Per germline, CDR1 SGHDT and CDR2 YYEEEE. V lost 4 bases, J lost 8 bases, and 10 bases stayed unmatched. This CDR3 has 14 amino acids.